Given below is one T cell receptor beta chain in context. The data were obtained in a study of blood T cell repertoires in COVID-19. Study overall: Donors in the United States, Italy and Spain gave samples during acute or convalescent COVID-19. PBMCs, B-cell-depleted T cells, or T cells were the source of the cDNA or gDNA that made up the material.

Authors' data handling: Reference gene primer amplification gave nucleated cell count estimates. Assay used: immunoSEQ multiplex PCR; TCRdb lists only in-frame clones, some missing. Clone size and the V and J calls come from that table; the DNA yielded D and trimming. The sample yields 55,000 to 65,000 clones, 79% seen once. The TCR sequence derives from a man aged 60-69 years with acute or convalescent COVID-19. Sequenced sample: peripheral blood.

The CDR3: CASSDGQGYNEQFF. The CDR3 region has the DNA TGCGCCAGCAGCGACGGACAGGGGTACAATGAGCAGTTCTTC. The chain carries TRBV5-1 and TRBJ2-1; TRBD1 agrees at 9 bases. The germline V gene encodes CDR1 SGHRS and CDR2 YFSETQ. The CDR3 is 14 residues long. Losses at the gene ends were 4 bases for V and 4 bases for J; bases not matched to a gene: 3.